Reported below is one TCR beta chain. Its target is not known. CDR3 size: 15 residues. In germline, CDR1 is DFQATT, CDR2 SNEGSKA (reference sequence). Trimming cost V 0 bases and J 7 bases; bases outside gene matches: 12. This record belongs to a study of metastatic and nonmetastatic thyroid tumors. In the study overall: For malignant and benign thyroid patients, tumor or nodule tissue and blood were the sources whose repertoires were compared.

TCRdb reprocessed the PCR reads via MiXCR. The table includes 45,000 to 50,000 clones, around 21% detected once. Study-wide findings and caveats: Malignant thyroid tumors reportedly exceeded benign nodules significantly in TCR beta diversity, with the difference appearing in blood and tumor.

Among the patients, none had received any treatment before thyroid surgery. The sample taken for sequencing was blood. This receptor was taken from a male donor with papillary thyroid cancer or a benign thyroid nodule (not recorded which). Some clones in this sample may be carry-over from other donors' samples. This chain joins TRBV20-1 and TRBJ2-7, with 7 bases identical to TRBD2. The CDR3, as DNA: TGCAGTGCTAGAGATCTAGGCGGGAGTGTCGGGGAGCAGTACTTC. It yields the protein CSARDLGGSVGEQYF.